The 4 T cell receptor beta chains listed next were all sequenced from one sample in a study of Ad26.COV2.S vaccination and SARS-CoV-2 variants. The table came from immunoSEQ multiplex PCR; TCRdb's copy has only in-frame clones and leaves some out. Of roughly 500,000 clones in the sample, around nine tenths are singletons; the top ten hold over 10%. Noted treatment: about 20 received Ad26.COV2.S at low or high dose, single or two shots; about five received placebo; per-sample allocation not given. Sampling took place 63 days after the first vaccine or placebo injection. Specimen: peripheral blood, collected in a trial of Ad26.COV2.S vaccine versus placebo. Source of these receptors: a person between 18 and 60 years old who received the Ad26.COV2.S COVID-19 vaccine or a placebo.

In this sample, this clone turned up a few times. This chain joins TRBV10-3 and TRBJ1-2, with D perhaps TRBD1 (6 bases). The germline V and J ends were trimmed by 10 bases and 2 bases, with 17 bases remaining between them. The CDR3 sequence is 14 residues long. CDR1 and CDR2 (germline): ENHRY, SYGVKD. This CDR3 is CATGAHTGNYGYTF. CDR3 bases: TGTGCCACCGGGGCACATACAGGGAACTATGGCTACACCTTC.

The chain employs TRBV19 and TRBJ2-5, with D perhaps matching TRBD2 (6 bases). CDR1 and CDR2 (germline): LNHDA, SQIVND (reference sequence). V was trimmed by 5 bases and J by 11 bases, leaving 18 bases between them. This CDR3 contains 13 residues. The CDR3 region is CASSGKGGVLQYF. In DNA, the CDR3 is TGTGCCAGTAGTGGTAAGGGCGGGGTTTTGCAGTACTTC.

The chain joins TRBV7-2 to TRBJ1-5; D might be TRBD1 (6 bases). Germline V lookup: CDR1 SGHTA, CDR2 FQGNSA. There are 13 residues in the CDR3. V gave up 8 bases and J gave up 5 bases, with 13 bases separating them. CDR3 sequence: CASSNRGDQPQHF. CDR3 DNA sequence: TGTGCCAGCTCTAATAGGGGGGATCAGCCCCAGCATTTT.

The chain has TRBV18 and TRBJ1-1; 8 bases align to TRBD1. V trimming: 5 bases; J trimming: 6 bases; junction bases outside the gene matches: 11. Germline CDR1 and CDR2: KGHSH and LQKENI. There are 15 residues in the CDR3. The chain's CDR3 is CASSVNRQGMAEAFF. The CDR3 DNA is TGTGCCAGCTCAGTTAATCGACAGGGGATGGCTGAAGCTTTCTTT.